A single TCR beta chain is shown here with its context. The target of this receptor is not known. The input lacks base qualities; no much larger clone sits a single base away. The data originate from a study of T cell repertoires in cytomegalovirus infection (dated by TCRdb to about 2019). At the level of the whole study: Donor HLA type was relevant to the analysis, as public TCR beta signatures indicated carriage of CMV infection together with the matching HLA type. The paper as a whole reports these results and caveats: The ex vivo response was dominated by HLA-C-restricted CMV-specific TCR beta clonotypes, which also provided the single most frequent clonotype in two of eight donors. In both this cohort and an independent roughly 350-donor cohort, the cumulative frequency of public TCR beta family members distinguished carriers of CMV infection plus the relevant HLA type.

Sequencing used an Illumina HiSeq 1500. TCRdb itself trimmed the public reads at Q25 with fastp, ran MiXCR and retained productive beta chains. Each CDR3 protein gets just one entry, which takes the most common genes and DNA from the rows behind it. The sample yields approximately 750,000 distinct CDR3 sequences; 35% were counted once. The ten largest clones add up to around 2.8% of the sample. Trimming removed 2 bases from V and 5 bases from J, leaving 13 bases between the germline ends. CDR1 and CDR2, per the germline V gene, are SGHTA and FQGTGA. The CDR3 numbers 14 residues from cysteine through phenylalanine. The retained sequence is limited to the CDR3, 42 bases, with the frame set at the first base.

The chain employs TRBV7-3 and TRBJ2-7, with TRBD1 tentatively as D gene (5 bases match). Specimen: PBMCs. The clonotype was recovered from a human donor in good health (CMV status not recorded). Some clones in this sample may be carry-over from other donors' samples. CDR3 reads: CASSLEAGWDEQYF. The nucleotide sequence reads TGTGCCAGCAGCTTAGAGGCAGGGTGGGACGAGCAGTACTTC.